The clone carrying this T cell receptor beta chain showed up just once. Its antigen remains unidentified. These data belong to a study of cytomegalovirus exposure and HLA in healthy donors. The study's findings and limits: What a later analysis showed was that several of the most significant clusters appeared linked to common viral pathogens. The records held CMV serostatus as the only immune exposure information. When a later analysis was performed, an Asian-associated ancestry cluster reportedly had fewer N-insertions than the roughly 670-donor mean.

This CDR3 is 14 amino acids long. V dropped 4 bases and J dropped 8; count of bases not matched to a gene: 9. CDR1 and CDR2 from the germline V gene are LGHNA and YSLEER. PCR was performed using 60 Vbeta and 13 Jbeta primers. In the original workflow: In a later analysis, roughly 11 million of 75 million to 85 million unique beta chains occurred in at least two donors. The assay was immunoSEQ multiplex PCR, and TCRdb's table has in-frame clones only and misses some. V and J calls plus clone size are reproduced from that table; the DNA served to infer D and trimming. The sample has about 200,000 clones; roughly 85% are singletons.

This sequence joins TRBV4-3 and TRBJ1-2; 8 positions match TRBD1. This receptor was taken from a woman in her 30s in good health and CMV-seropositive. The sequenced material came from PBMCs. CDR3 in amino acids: CASSRQTGDGGYTF. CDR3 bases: TGCGCCAGCAGCCGTCAGACAGGGGATGGGGGCTACACCTTC.